This T cell receptor beta chain was documented in a study of CD8+ T cells in alopecia areata. Study at large: Treated individuals took tofacitinib by mouth, 5 to 10 mg twice daily.

In each case, RNA was isolated and then reverse transcribed into cDNA as the sequencing template. Measured with immunoSEQ multiplex PCR; TCRdb has only the in-frame clones, and not every one. Among tens of thousands of clones, around 70% were seen once, and the ten largest hold 15% to 20%. Treatment described: oral pan-JAK inhibitor, 5-10 mg twice daily. J gave up 4 bases and V 4 bases, and 6 bases lay outside the gene matches. The CDR3 is 15 amino acids. The germline gives CDR1 SGHRS, CDR2 YFSETQ. The material sequenced was CD8+ T cells sorted from blood, taken at week 44, from a patient treated with tofacitinib. The chain is built from TRBV5-1 and TRBJ2-2; 8 bases line up with TRBD1. The sequence was collected from a human donor with alopecia areata. The DNA of the CDR3 is TGCGCCAGCAGCACCCGACAGGGGACCACCGGGGAGCTGTTTTTT. Translation: CASSTRQGTTGELFF.